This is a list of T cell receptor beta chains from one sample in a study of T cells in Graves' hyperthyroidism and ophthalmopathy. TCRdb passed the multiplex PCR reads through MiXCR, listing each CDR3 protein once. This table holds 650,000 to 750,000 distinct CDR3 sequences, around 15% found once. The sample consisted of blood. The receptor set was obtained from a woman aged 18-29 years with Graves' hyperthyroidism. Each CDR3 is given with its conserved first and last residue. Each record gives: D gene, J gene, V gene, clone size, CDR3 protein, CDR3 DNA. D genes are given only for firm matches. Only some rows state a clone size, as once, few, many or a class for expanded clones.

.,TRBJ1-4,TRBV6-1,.,CASSPTRRNEKLFF,TGTGCCAGCAGCCCGACGCGGCGTAATGAAAAACTGTTTTTT
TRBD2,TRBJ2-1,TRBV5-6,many,CASSLTLAGDRNEQFF,TGTGCCAGCAGCTTAACTTTAGCGGGAGATAGGAATGAGCAGTTCTTC
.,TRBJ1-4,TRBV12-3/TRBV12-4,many,CASSLGGTVNEKLFF,TGTGCCAGCAGTTTAGGGGGGACGGTTAATGAAAAACTGTTTTTT
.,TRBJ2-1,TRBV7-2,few,CASSLVNDGSSYNEQFF,TGTGCCAGCAGCTTAGTCAACGACGGGAGCTCCTACAATGAGCAGTTCTTC
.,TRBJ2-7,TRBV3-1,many,CASSPMGGYEQYF,TGTGCCAGCAGCCCTATGGGGGGCTACGAGCAGTACTTC
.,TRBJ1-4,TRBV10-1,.,CASSAGRREKLFF,TGCGCCAGCAGTGCGGGACGACGGGAAAAACTGTTTTTT
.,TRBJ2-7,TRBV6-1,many,CASSEDRIGGREQYF,TGTGCCAGCAGTGAAGATAGAATTGGTGGACGCGAGCAGTACTTC
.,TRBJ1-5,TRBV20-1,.,CSARDFLGASNQPQHF,TGCAGTGCTAGAGACTTTCTAGGGGCTAGCAATCAGCCCCAGCATTTT
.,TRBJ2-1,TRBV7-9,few,CASSLAGAPNEQFF,TGTGCCAGCAGCTTAGCGGGAGCCCCCAATGAGCAGTTCTTC
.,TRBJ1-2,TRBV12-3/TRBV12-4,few,CASTLGPRGFHGYTF,TGTGCCAGCACCTTAGGTCCCAGGGGATTTCATGGCTACACCTTC
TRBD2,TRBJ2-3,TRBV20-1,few,CSARDRVVSGRGTDTQYF,TGCAGTGCTAGAGATCGAGTTGTAAGCGGGAGGGGCACAGATACGCAGTATTTT
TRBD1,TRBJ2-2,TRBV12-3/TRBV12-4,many,CASRDREVGELFF,TGTGCCAGCCGGGACAGGGAAGTCGGGGAGCTGTTTTTT
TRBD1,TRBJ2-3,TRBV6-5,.,CASSYRTGGDTQYF,TGTGCCAGCAGTTACCGGACAGGGGGAGATACGCAGTATTTT
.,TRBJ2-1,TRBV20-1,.,CSAPGRGGINEQFF,TGCAGTGCCCCCGGGCGAGGAGGGATAAATGAGCAGTTCTTC
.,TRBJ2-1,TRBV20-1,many,CSARVSQATTDVGSYNEQFF,TGCAGTGCTAGAGTTAGCCAAGCTACCACTGACGTAGGGTCCTACAATGAGCAGTTCTTC
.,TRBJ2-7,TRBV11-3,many,CASSSSSLGTHEQYF,TGTGCCAGCAGCTCCAGCTCCCTCGGGACCCACGAGCAGTACTTC
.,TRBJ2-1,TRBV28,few,CASSPRVLEQFF,TGTGCCAGCAGCCCCAGGGTTTTGGAGCAGTTCTTC
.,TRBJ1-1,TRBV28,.,CAGKETGPKAFF,TGTGCCGGCAAAGAGACAGGACCCAAAGCTTTCTTT
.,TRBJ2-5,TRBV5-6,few,CASSLFRGLYQETQYF,TGTGCCAGCAGCTTATTCAGGGGATTGTACCAAGAGACCCAGTACTTC
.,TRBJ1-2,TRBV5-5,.,CASSLAGLNFNYGYTF,TGTGCCAGCAGCTTGGCAGGGCTCAACTTTAACTATGGCTACACCTTC
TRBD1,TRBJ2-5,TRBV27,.,CASSLSHRTGGVRHF,TGTGCCAGCAGTTTATCACATCGGACAGGGGGCGTTCGACACTTC
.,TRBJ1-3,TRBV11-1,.,CASSPRLTRGRRNTIYF,TGTGCCAGCAGCCCGCGGTTAACACGGGGGCGAAGAAACACCATATATTTT
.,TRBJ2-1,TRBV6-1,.,CASRHQFSPGGSQFF,TGTGCCAGCAGACACCAGTTTTCCCCGGGCGGGTCACAGTTCTTC
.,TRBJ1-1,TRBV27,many,CASSSRGQTNTEAFF,TGTGCCAGCAGTTCGAGAGGCCAGACGAACACTGAAGCTTTCTTT
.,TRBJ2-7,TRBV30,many,CAHSFRPYEQYF,TGTGCCCATTCGTTTCGCCCCTACGAGCAGTACTTC
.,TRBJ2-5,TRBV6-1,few,CASSYLVGGRKETQYF,TGTGCCAGCAGTTACCTGGTTGGGGGCAGAAAAGAGACCCAGTACTTC
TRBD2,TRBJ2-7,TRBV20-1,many,CSAGGLGSYEQYF,TGCAGTGCTGGGGGACTAGGGTCCTACGAGCAGTACTTC
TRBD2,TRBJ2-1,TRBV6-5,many,CASSYSFLAGVNEQFF,TGTGCCAGCAGTTACTCGTTCCTAGCGGGAGTCAATGAGCAGTTCTTC
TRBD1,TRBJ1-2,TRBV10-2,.,CAGQGDYGYTF,TGCGCCGGTCAGGGGGACTATGGCTACACCTTC
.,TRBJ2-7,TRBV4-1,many,CASSLEPRGSGYEQYF,TGCGCCAGCAGCCTGGAGCCAAGGGGGTCGGGCTACGAGCAGTACTTC
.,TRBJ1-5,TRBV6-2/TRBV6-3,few,CASSYGRSSNQPQHF,TGTGCCAGCAGTTATGGACGGAGTAGCAATCAGCCCCAGCATTTT
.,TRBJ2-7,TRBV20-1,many,CSARARVDSYEQYF,TGCAGTGCACGGGCGCGGGTTGACTCCTACGAGCAGTACTTC
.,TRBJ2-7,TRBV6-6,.,CASSYSSTGDRPYEQYF,TGTGCCAGCAGTTACTCTAGCACGGGCGACAGACCCTACGAGCAGTACTTC
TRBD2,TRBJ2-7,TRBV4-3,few,CASSQGYGRVPYEQYF,TGCGCCAGCAGCCAAGGTTACGGGAGGGTGCCCTACGAGCAGTACTTC
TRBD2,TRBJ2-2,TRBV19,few,CASRPLAANTGELFF,TGTGCCAGTAGGCCCCTAGCGGCGAACACCGGGGAGCTGTTTTTT
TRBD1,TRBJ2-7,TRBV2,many,CASRRDRGGYEQYF,TGTGCCAGCAGGAGGGACAGGGGAGGCTACGAGCAGTACTTC
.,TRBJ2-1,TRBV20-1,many,CSASSNGNEQFF,TGCAGTGCTAGCAGCAATGGCAATGAGCAGTTCTTC
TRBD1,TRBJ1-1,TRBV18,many,CASSQLTGGYTEAFF,TGTGCCAGCTCTCAATTGACAGGGGGCTACACTGAAGCTTTCTTT
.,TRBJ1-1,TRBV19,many,CASTLAAMNTEAFF,TGTGCCAGTACGTTGGCGGCAATGAACACTGAAGCTTTCTTT
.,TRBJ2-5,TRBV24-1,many,CATSDFTGTQYF,TGTGCCACCAGTGATTTCACAGGGACCCAGTACTTC
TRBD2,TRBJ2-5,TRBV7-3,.,CASRSDGGETQYF,TGTGCCAGCAGGTCGGACGGGGGGGAGACCCAGTACTTC
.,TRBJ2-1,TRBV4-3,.,CASSLNRARPNNEQFF,TGCGCCAGCAGCCTAAACAGGGCCCGCCCCAACAATGAGCAGTTCTTC
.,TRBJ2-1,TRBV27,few,CASSFLGGSIGNEQFF,TGTGCCAGCAGTTTTCTTGGGGGGAGTATCGGTAATGAGCAGTTCTTC
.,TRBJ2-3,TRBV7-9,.,CASSLGNWDTQYF,TGTGCCAGCAGCTTAGGTAATTGGGATACGCAGTATTTT
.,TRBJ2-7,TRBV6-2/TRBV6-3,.,CASSSPPGAKYEQYF,TGTGCCAGCAGCTCTCCCCCCGGGGCCAAGTACGAGCAGTACTTC
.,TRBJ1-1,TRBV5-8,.,CASPEEGQYTEAFF,TGTGCCAGCCCTGAGGAAGGGCAGTACACTGAAGCTTTCTTT
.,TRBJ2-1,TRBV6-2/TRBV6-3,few,CASSWTVNEQFF,TGTGCCAGCAGTTGGACGGTCAATGAGCAGTTCTTC
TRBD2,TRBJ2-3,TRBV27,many,CASRLIRLAGRGYTDTQYF,TGTGCCAGCAGACTAATTCGACTAGCGGGACGGGGTTACACAGATACGCAGTATTTT
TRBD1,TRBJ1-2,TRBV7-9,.,CASSLSRETGSGSF,TGTGCCAGCAGCTTATCGAGGGAGACAGGGTCTGGTTCCTTC